The rows below give T cell receptor beta chains drawn from one sample of a study of T cells in Graves' hyperthyroidism and ophthalmopathy. MiXCR, run by TCRdb on the multiplex PCR reads, gives a single entry per CDR3 protein. The data contain around 400,000 distinct CDR3 sequences, just under 25% of them seen just once; the ten biggest clones take up 70% to 75%. The source material was blood. The origin of the receptors is a man between 50 and 59 years old with Graves' hyperthyroidism. Each CDR3 is given with its conserved first and last residue. The D gene is left open where the match is weak. Clone size is not always given. Where it is, it says once, few, many or a class for expanded clones.

TRBJ2-7 | TRBV11-2 | many | - | TGTGCCACCGAAACTTGGGGTAACGAGCAGTACTTC | CATETWGNEQYF
TRBJ2-7 | TRBV11-2 | many | - | TGTGCCAGCAGCTTGGACGGTTGGGAGCAGTACTTC | CASSLDGWEQYF
TRBJ2-3 | TRBV3-1 | few | - | TGTGCCAGCAGCCAAGAGTTCTCTAGCGTGGGGAACACAGATACGCAGTATTTT | CASSQEFSSVGNTDTQYF
TRBJ2-7 | TRBV28 | many | - | TGTGCCAGCAGTTTGGTATTCGGAAGAACCTACGAGCAGTACTTC | CASSLVFGRTYEQYF
TRBJ1-5 | TRBV6-6 | - | - | TGTGCCAGCAGTTACCTCGGGTCCGATCAGCCCCAGCATTTT | CASSYLGSDQPQHF
TRBJ2-5 | TRBV20-1 | few | TRBD1 | TGCAGTGCCGATGGAATACAGGGGGCAATGGAGACCCAGTACTTC | CSADGIQGAMETQYF
TRBJ2-5 | TRBV20-1 | many | - | TGCAGTGCTAGTATGTCCGTCGGGGAGACCCAGTACTTC | CSASMSVGETQYF
TRBJ1-3 | TRBV28 | - | - | TGTGCCAGCAGTTCCGGGGGCATCTCTGGAAACACCATATATTTT | CASSSGGISGNTIYF
TRBJ1-2 | TRBV10-2 | - | - | TGCGCCAGCAGTGAGCCACTGAGTGGCTACACCTTC | CASSEPLSGYTF
TRBJ1-2 | TRBV7-2 | many | TRBD1 | TGTGCCAGCAGCTTAGGGGACAGGTCGAACTATGGCTACACCTTC | CASSLGDRSNYGYTF
TRBJ2-2 | TRBV11-3 | few | - | TGTGCCAGCAGCTTAGGGAGGAACCCATATCGGCACGGGGAGCTGTTTTTT | CASSLGRNPYRHGELFF
TRBJ2-1 | TRBV28 | - | TRBD2 | TGTGCCAGCAGGACTAGCGGTGGAAACATTCAGTTCTTC | CASRTSGGNIQFF
TRBJ2-2 | TRBV12-5 | - | TRBD1 | TGTGCTAGTGCCCACGCCGGGACAGCGAACACCGGGGAGCTGTTTTTT | CASAHAGTANTGELFF
TRBJ2-1 | TRBV19 | - | TRBD2 | TGTGCCAGTAGTATAGGGACTAGCGGGAGGAATGAGCAGTTCTTC | CASSIGTSGRNEQFF
TRBJ1-5 | TRBV12-3/TRBV12-4 | few | TRBD1 | TGTGCCAGCAGGGACAGGGAGGAGCAGCCCCAGCATTTT | CASRDREEQPQHF
TRBJ1-6 | TRBV6-5 | - | TRBD1 | TGTGCCAGCAGTTACCGCGGACAGGGGGCTTTCTCACCCCTCCACTTT | CASSYRGQGAFSPLHF
TRBJ2-7 | TRBV6-1 | - | TRBD1 | TGTGCCAGCAGTTCCACGCAGGACAGGGAAGGCGACGAGCAGTACTTC | CASSSTQDREGDEQYF
TRBJ2-7 | TRBV10-3 | - | - | TGTGCCATCAGTGCAAGACAGGACAGCTACGAGCAGTACTTC | CAISARQDSYEQYF
TRBJ2-7 | TRBV5-5 | - | - | TGTGCCAGCAGCTTGGGGGGCCTCGGGGGCGAGCAGTACTTC | CASSLGGLGGEQYF
TRBJ2-2 | TRBV20-1 | - | - | TGCAGTGCTAGGGTTGTCGGGGAGCTGTTTTTT | CSARVVGELFF
TRBJ1-4 | TRBV6-1 | - | - | TGTGCCAGCAGTGGAGGACTGGGGGAAAAACTGTTTTTT | CASSGGLGEKLFF
TRBJ2-1 | TRBV7-8 | many | - | TGTGCCAGCAGCTCCGGGACTCCATACAATGAGCAGTTCTTC | CASSSGTPYNEQFF
TRBJ2-2 | TRBV6-1 | - | TRBD2 | TGTGCCAGCAGTGCCCTAGCGGGAGACACCGGGGAGCTGTTTTTT | CASSALAGDTGELFF
TRBJ2-3 | TRBV4-2 | - | - | TGTGCCAGCAGCCAAGGTCCCACAGATACGCAGTATTTT | CASSQGPTDTQYF
TRBJ2-7 | TRBV2 | - | - | TGTGCCAGCAGCCTTTCCTGCTACGAGCAGTACTTC | CASSLSCYEQYF
TRBJ2-7 | TRBV6-1 | many | - | TGTGCCACGTGGGATCGAGCTTACGGTTACGAGCAGTACTTC | CATWDRAYGYEQYF
TRBJ2-3 | TRBV6-1 | few | TRBD2 | TGTGCCAGCAGTTTAGCGGGAGGGCTGGCAGATACGCAGTATTTT | CASSLAGGLADTQYF
TRBJ1-1 | TRBV30 | many | - | TGTGCCTGGACCTTGAACACTGAAGCTTTCTTT | CAWTLNTEAFF
TRBJ2-1 | TRBV11-3 | few | - | TGTGCCAGCAGCTTCCCCGGACTGAACAATGAGCAGTTCTTC | CASSFPGLNNEQFF
TRBJ2-2 | TRBV24-1 | - | TRBD2 | TGTGCCACGGCCCTGATCGGGAGGATACGGACCGGGGAGCTGTTTTTT | CATALIGRIRTGELFF
TRBJ1-2 | TRBV7-9 | few | - | TGTGCCAGCAGCTTAGATTTAGGCCCTGGGTATGGCTACACCTTC | CASSLDLGPGYGYTF
TRBJ2-1 | TRBV11-1 | - | - | TGTGCCAGCAGCTTATTCGCGGAAGGTGAGCAGTTCTTC | CASSLFAEGEQFF
TRBJ2-1 | TRBV5-6 | - | - | TGTGCCAGCAGTCTACCAGGGCGAGGGTTTAGTGTGCGCAATGAGCAGTTCTTC | CASSLPGRGFSVRNEQFF
TRBJ1-1 | TRBV5-5 | few | - | TGTGCCAGCAGCTTGAGGGGTCAACTGAACACTGAAGCTTTCTTT | CASSLRGQLNTEAFF
TRBJ2-7 | TRBV12-3/TRBV12-4 | few | - | TGTGCCAGCGCCGTGCACGGCTACGAGCAGTACTTC | CASAVHGYEQYF
TRBJ1-4 | TRBV15 | - | TRBD1 | TGTGCCACCAGCAGAGATGGGACAGGGGGCATGGGAAAACTGTTTTTT | CATSRDGTGGMGKLFF
TRBJ1-5 | TRBV12-3/TRBV12-4 | - | - | TGTGCCAGCAGTTTATTCGGGGGAAGCAATCAGCCCCAGCATTTT | CASSLFGGSNQPQHF